This entry is about one TCR beta chain. As yet, its antigen is unknown. The record originates from a study of CD8+CD57+ T cells in acquired aplastic anemia. Whole-study context: Yields of DNA that came from sorted CD4+ and CD8+ cells averaged about 3.4 ug. The study's findings and limits: Patient and control CD8+ Simpson's diversity was not significantly different.

The template for TCR beta VDJ and CDR3 sequence profiling was genomic DNA. MiXCR was run by TCRdb on the reads, yielding one entry per CDR3 protein. The sample includes 100,000 to 150,000 distinct CDR3 sequences, 30% to 45% seen only once; the top ten take over 2%. The ends were cut back, 3 bases at V and 5 bases at J, with 13 bases in the middle. Germline assignment: CDR1 LNHNV and CDR2 YYDKDF (reference sequence). The CDR3 covers 14 residues. Previously, flow cytometry had revealed CD8+CD57+ cell expansion in the patients chosen for sequencing. Severe acquired aplastic anemia affected all patients. The specimen was sorted CD4+, CD8+, or CD8+CD57+ T cells (not recorded which) from PBMCs. The sequence was collected from a human donor with aplastic anemia. This sequence joins TRBV15 and TRBJ1-1; D is unresolved. This CDR3 reads CATSREEGRTEAFF. CDR3 DNA sequence: TGTGCCACCAGCAGGGAGGAGGGTCGGACTGAAGCTTTCTTT.